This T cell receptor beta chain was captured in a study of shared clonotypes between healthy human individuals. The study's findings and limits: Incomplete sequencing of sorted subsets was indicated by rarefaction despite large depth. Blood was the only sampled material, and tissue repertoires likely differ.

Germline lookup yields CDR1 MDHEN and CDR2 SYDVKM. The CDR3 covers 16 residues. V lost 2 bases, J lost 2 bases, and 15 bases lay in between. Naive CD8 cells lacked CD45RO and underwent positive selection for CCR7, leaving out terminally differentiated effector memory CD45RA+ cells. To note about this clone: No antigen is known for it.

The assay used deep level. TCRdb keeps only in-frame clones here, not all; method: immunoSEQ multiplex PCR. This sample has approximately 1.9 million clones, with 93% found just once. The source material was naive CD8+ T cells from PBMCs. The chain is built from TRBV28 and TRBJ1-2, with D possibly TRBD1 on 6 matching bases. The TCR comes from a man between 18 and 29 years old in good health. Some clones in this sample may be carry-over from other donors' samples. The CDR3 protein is CASSLEVEGVNYGYTF. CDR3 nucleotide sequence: TGTGCCAGCAGTTTAGAGGTGGAGGGGGTAAACTATGGCTACACCTTC.